The 3 T cell receptor beta chains in this list originate from one sample, sequenced in a study of siplizumab effects on memory and regulatory T cells. Generated by immunoSEQ multiplex PCR, the TCRdb table keeps only in-frame clones and is missing some. The table records 100,000 or so clones, about 93% of them present only once. Material: non-Treg CD4+ T cells sorted from blood. The origin of the receptors is a human donor in good health.

The chain joins TRBV5-4 to TRBJ1-1, with D unclear. Germline CDR1 SGHNT, CDR2 YYREEE (reference sequence). V lost 2 bases to trimming and J lost 8 bases, with 16 bases between them. The CDR3 extends over 14 amino acids. CDR3 amino acids: CASSFDFSQYEAFF. CDR3 DNA sequence: TGTGCCAGCAGCTTTGATTTCTCCCAGTACGAAGCTTTCTTT. The whole variable domain, remainder taken from reference TRBV5-4 and TRBJ1-1, is ETGVTQSPTHLIKTRGQQVTLRCSSQSGHNTVSWYQQALGQGPQFIFQYYREEENGRGNFPPRFSGLQFPNYSSELNVNALELDDSALYLCASSFDFSQYEAFFGQGTRLTVV.

V is TRBV19 and J is TRBJ2-7; either TRBD1 or TRBD2 may supply D (6 bases each). Germline V lookup: CDR1 LNHDA, CDR2 SQIVND (reference sequence). The CDR3 has 13 amino acids. Trimming removed 7 bases at V and 6 bases at J, with 16 bases between. CDR3 bases: TGTGCCAGTACCCCCCGCGGAGGGGGCGAGCAGTACTTC. Translated: CASTPRGGGEQYF.

The chain links TRBV11-3 to TRBJ2-1, with D perhaps matching TRBD1 (5 bases). CDR1 and CDR2 from the germline V gene are SGHNT and YENEEA. This CDR3 has 13 residues. Trimming pared 7 bases from V and 2 bases from J, leaving 9 bases between. The CDR3 loop is CASTQGTYNEQFF. The CDR3 DNA reads TGTGCCAGCACCCAGGGAACCTACAATGAGCAGTTCTTC.